This paragraph covers one TCR beta chain sequence. This entry is derived from a study of blood T cell repertoires in COVID-19. Germline-derived CDR1 and CDR2 are LNHDA and SQIVND (reference sequence). The CDR3 is 13 amino acids. V was shortened by 3 bases and J by 4 bases, with 9 bases between the two germline ends. Methods used by the authors: Reference gene primer amplification gave estimated nucleated cell counts. The assay was immunoSEQ multiplex PCR, and TCRdb's table has in-frame clones only and misses some. V, J and clone size were drawn from that table, and D and trimming were deduced from the DNA. The sample contains 25,000 to 35,000 clones, less than 85% of which appear only once.

The receptor's source is a woman of 80 years or more with acute or convalescent COVID-19. The source material was peripheral blood. This chain joins TRBV19 and TRBJ1-2, with a possible D match to TRBD1 (6 bases). CDR3 region: CASSIDRSYGYTF. The CDR3 DNA reads TGTGCCAGTAGTATCGACAGGAGCTATGGCTACACCTTC.